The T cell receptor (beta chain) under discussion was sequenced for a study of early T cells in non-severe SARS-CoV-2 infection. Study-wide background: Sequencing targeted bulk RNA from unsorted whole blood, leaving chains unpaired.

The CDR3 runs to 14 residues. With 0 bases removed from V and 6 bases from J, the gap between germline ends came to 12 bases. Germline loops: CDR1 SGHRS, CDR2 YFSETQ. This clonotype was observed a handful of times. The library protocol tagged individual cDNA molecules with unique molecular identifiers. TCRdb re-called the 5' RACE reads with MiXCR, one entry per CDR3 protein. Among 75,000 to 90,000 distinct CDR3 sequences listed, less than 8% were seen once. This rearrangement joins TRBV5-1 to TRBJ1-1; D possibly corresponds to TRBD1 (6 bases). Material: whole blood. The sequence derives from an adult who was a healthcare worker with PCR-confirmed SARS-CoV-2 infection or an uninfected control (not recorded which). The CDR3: CASSLGQAGAEAFF. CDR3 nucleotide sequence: TGCGCCAGCAGCTTGGGACAGGCGGGGGCTGAAGCTTTCTTT.